This T cell receptor (beta chain) was observed in a study of blood T cell repertoires in COVID-19. Study at large: The United States, Italy and Spain provided the acute and convalescent COVID-19 samples.

The V end was cut by 3 bases, the J end by 6 bases, with 9 bases between. Germline V gives CDR1 SGHRS, CDR2 YFSETQ. The CDR3 length is 12 residues. Study processing details: Quantification of nucleated cells was approximated via reference gene primer amplification. Here immunoSEQ multiplex PCR was the method, and the copy in TCRdb shows in-frame clones only, minus some. V and J calls and clone size are as listed in that table; D and trimming were resolved from the DNA. In the table there are roughly 250,000 clones, approximately 80% of which are singletons. The specimen was peripheral blood. This rearrangement joins TRBV5-1 to TRBJ1-1; no reliable D call. This TCR was sampled from a woman in her sixties or seventies with active or convalescent COVID-19. CDR3 loop: CASSSPGAEAFF. The DNA of the CDR3 is TGCGCCAGCAGCTCCCCCGGGGCTGAAGCTTTCTTT.